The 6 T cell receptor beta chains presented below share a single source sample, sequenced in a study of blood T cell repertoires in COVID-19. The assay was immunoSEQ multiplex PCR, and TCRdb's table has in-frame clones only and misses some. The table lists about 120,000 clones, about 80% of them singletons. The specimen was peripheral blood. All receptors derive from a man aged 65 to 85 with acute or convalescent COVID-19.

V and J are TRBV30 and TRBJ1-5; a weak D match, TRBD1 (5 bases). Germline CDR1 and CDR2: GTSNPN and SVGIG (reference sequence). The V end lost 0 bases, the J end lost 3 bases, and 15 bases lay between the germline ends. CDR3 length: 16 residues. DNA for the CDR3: TGTGCCTGGAGTGTAAAGGATCCCAGGGTCAATCAGCCCCAGCATTTT. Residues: CAWSVKDPRVNQPQHF. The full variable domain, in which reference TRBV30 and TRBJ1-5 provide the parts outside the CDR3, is SQTIHQWPATLVQPVGSPLSLECTVEGTSNPNLYWYRQAAGRGLQLLFYSVGIGQISSEVPQNLSASRPQDRQFILSSKKLLLSDSGFYLCAWSVKDPRVNQPQHFGDGTRLSIL.

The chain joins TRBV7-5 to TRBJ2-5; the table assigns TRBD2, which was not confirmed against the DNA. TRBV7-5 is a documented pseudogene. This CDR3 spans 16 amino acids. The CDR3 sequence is CARSLGSGTTKETQYF. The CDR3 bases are TGTGCCAGAAGCTTAGGTTCGGGGACTACCAAAGAGACCCAGTACTTC.

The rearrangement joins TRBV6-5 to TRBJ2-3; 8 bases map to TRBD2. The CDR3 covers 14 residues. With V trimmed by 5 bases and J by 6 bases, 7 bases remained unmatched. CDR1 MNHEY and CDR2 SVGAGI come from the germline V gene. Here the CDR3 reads CASSLAGGPDTQYF. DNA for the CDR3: TGTGCCAGCAGTCTAGCGGGTGGACCCGATACGCAGTATTTT.

The CDR3 reads CASSLDKGRLSSYEQYF. The CDR3, as DNA: TGTGCCAGCAGCTTAGATAAGGGGCGCCTGAGCTCCTACGAGCAGTACTTC. The chain carries TRBV11-3 and TRBJ2-7; D possibly corresponds to TRBD1 (5 bases). The V end lost 0 bases, the J end lost 0 bases, and 15 bases lay between the germline ends. The CDR3 contains 17 residues. Germline CDR1 and CDR2: SGHNT and YENEEA.

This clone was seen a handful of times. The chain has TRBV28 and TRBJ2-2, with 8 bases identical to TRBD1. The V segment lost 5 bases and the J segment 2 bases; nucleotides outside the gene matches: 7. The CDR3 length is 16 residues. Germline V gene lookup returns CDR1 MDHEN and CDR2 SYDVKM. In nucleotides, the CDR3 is TGTGCCAGCAGTCCGACTCAGGGGGCAAACACCGGGGAGCTGTTTTTT. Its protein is CASSPTQGANTGELFF.

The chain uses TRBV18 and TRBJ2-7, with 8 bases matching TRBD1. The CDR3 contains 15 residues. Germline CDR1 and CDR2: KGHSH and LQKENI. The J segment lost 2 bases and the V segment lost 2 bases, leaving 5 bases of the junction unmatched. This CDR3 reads CASSPTTGGTYEQYF. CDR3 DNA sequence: TGTGCCAGCTCACCAACAACAGGGGGTACCTACGAGCAGTACTTC.